Listed here is a single TCR beta chain. This entry comes from a study of cytomegalovirus exposure and HLA in healthy donors. Assay used: immunoSEQ multiplex PCR; TCRdb lists only in-frame clones, some missing. This sample yields under 150,000 clones, of which about 87% are seen a single time; about 1.9% belongs to the top ten. The sample was PBMCs. The TCR comes from a woman younger than 35 in good health and CMV-seronegative.

For the CDR3, the DNA is TGTGCCAGCAGTCCCCAGGGCGTAGTCCAAGAGACCCAGTACTTC. Translating gives CASSPQGVVQETQYF. V usage is TRBV6-5 and J usage is TRBJ2-5; TRBD1 might be the D (5 bases). The CDR3 has 15 residues. V lost 5 bases and J 1 base, leaving 14 bases between the germline ends. Germline CDR1 and CDR2: MNHEY and SVGAGI.